The sequence of this TCR beta chain was determined in a study of T-cell memory formation after mild COVID-19. Study results and caveats: Clones that contracted clustered mainly in CM and EM if CD4+ and in EMRA if CD8+.

V lost 1 base to trimming and J lost 5 bases, with 9 bases between them. The CDR3 consists of 14 residues. Per germline, CDR1 SGHAT and CDR2 FQNNGV. As regards this clonotype: Its target is unknown.

MiXCR was run by TCRdb on the 5' RACE reads, yielding one entry per CDR3 protein. This table holds about 310,000 distinct CDR3 sequences, more than 15% found once. The clonotype comes from a man aged 18 to 30 who had mild COVID-19 (a few samples of this study predate the infection). Cell type and time point are not known. The chain carries TRBV11-2 and TRBJ2-1, with D possibly matching TRBD1 (6 bases). The sample taken for sequencing was PBMCs or a T cell subset sorted from them (not recorded which). CDR3 bases: TGTGCCAGCAGCTTAGTCCCAGGGGACAATGAGCAGTTCTTC. It codes for CASSLVPGDNEQFF. The full variable domain, with the rest looked up from reference TRBV11-2 and TRBJ2-1, is EAGVAQSPRYKIIEKRQSVAFWCNPISGHATLYWYQQILGQGPKLLIQFQNNGVVDDSQLPKDRFSAERLKGVDSTLKIQPAKLEDSAVYLCASSLVPGDNEQFFGPGTRLTVL.